This TCR beta chain was observed in a study of spatial heterogeneity in lung cancer. TCRdb analysed the 5' RACE reads with MiXCR anew, one entry per CDR3 protein. The sample has around 20,000 distinct CDR3 sequences, over 2.5% seen once. This clonotype has ten or more counts. Its specificity is unknown. Whole-study findings and limits: Expanded intratumoral alpha and beta TCR counts tracked tumor mutation counts.

Regarding time point: sample taken at primary tumor resection. No cells were sorted before sequencing. The whole RNA sequenced was extracted from tumor, nontumor lung or frozen PBMC. The clonotype was recovered from a male donor with early-stage non-small cell lung cancer. This specimen consisted of lung tumor tissue, obtained at surgery.

The CDR3 is CASSFKREGYEQYF. CDR3 DNA sequence: TGTGCCAGCAGCTTCAAGCGGGAGGGCTACGAGCAGTACTTC. V and J are TRBV7-2 and TRBJ2-7, with 10 bases aligning to TRBD2. The CDR3 is 14 amino acids. With V trimmed by 3 bases and J by 3 bases, 2 bases remained unmatched. CDR1 is SGHTA and CDR2 is FQGNSA in the germline V gene.